Given below is one T cell receptor beta chain in context. In the authors' workflow: Reference gene primer amplification yielded estimated nucleated cell counts. Clones were sequenced by immunoSEQ multiplex PCR, and TCRdb holds only the in-frame ones, with some missing. The V and J calls and the clone size are those of that table, but D and trimming were determined from the DNA. The sample consists of 450,000 to 500,000 clones, around nine tenths of them appearing once. This record comes from a study of blood T cell repertoires in COVID-19. Study-wide context: Acute and convalescent COVID-19 samples came from the United States, Italy and Spain.

Assignment of participants to cohorts was predicated upon participant-reported clinical history. Two negative PCRs, clearance, or symptom resolution had been documented for recovered Cohort 3 donors. V trimming: 10 bases; J trimming: 4 bases; junction bases outside the gene matches: 8. CDR3 length equals 13 residues. Per the germline V gene, CDR1 is MDHEN and CDR2 is SYDVKM. The TCR comes from a woman aged 60-75 years who had recovered from COVID-19. This chain joins TRBV28 and TRBJ1-1; 8 bases fit TRBD1. The sequencing input was PBMCs or T cells enriched from blood (not recorded which). The CDR3 reads CAINQGASTEAFF. The CDR3 region has the DNA TGTGCCATCAACCAGGGGGCTAGCACTGAAGCTTTCTTT. The whole variable domain, remainder taken from reference TRBV28 and TRBJ1-1, is DVKVTQSSRYLVKRTGEKVFLECVQDMDHENMFWYRQDPGLGLRLIYFSYDVKMKEKGDIPEGYSVSREKKERFSLILESASTNQTSMYLCAINQGASTEAFFGQGTRLTVV.